This T cell receptor (beta chain) was documented in a study of blood T cell repertoires in COVID-19. Across the whole study: Sources were T cells, B-cell-depleted T cells, or PBMCs; the material itself was cDNA or gDNA.

Germline V gives CDR1 SGHRS, CDR2 YFSETQ. The CDR3 is 13 residues long. Trimming removed 3 bases at V and 9 bases at J, with 13 bases between. In the authors' workflow: Amplified reference gene primers provided the basis for estimating nucleated cell counts. Repertoires were generated with immunoSEQ multiplex PCR, while TCRdb's copy carries only in-frame clones and drops some. That table is the source of V, J and clone size, and D and trimming were worked out from the DNA. Among 150,000 to 200,000 clones, under 90% were seen once, and the ten largest hold roughly 7%. The clonotype originates from a human donor in a cohort sampled during active COVID-19. The chain recombines TRBV5-1 with TRBJ2-1; no clear D gene. Sequenced material: peripheral blood. The CDR3 bases are TGCGCCAGCAGCTCCCTCCCGTCCTCTGAGCAGTTCTTC. Its translation is CASSSLPSSEQFF.